In its sample, the clone carrying this T cell receptor (beta chain) was seen a few times. This sample is part of a study of blood T cell repertoires in COVID-19. This CDR3 contains 15 residues. Germline loops: CDR1 PRHDT, CDR2 FYEKMQ (reference sequence). The trim removed 5 bases at V and 7 bases at J, leaving 8 bases unmatched. Original analysis: Estimation of nucleated cell counts relied on the amplification of reference gene primers. The method was immunoSEQ multiplex PCR; TCRdb's version includes in-frame clones alone and lacks a portion of them. V and J calls plus clone size are reproduced from that table; the DNA served to infer D and trimming. Of about 74,000 clones listed, approximately 84% are singletons.

Material: peripheral blood. V is TRBV13 and J is TRBJ1-4; 9 bases are a match to TRBD1. The TCR comes from a man aged 65 to 79 with acute or convalescent COVID-19. CDR3 sequence: CASSRRTGEAEKLFF. Written as DNA, the CDR3 is TGTGCCAGCAGCCGCCGGACAGGGGAGGCTGAAAAACTGTTTTTT. The full variable domain, in which reference TRBV13 and TRBJ1-4 provide the parts outside the CDR3, is AAGVIQSPRHLIKEKRETATLKCYPIPRHDTVYWYQQGPGQDPQFLISFYEKMQSDKGSIPDRFSAQQFSDYHSELNMSSLELGDSALYFCASSRRTGEAEKLFFGSGTQLSVL.